This TCR beta chain was sequenced during a study of CXCR3-negative and CXCR3-positive naive CD8 T cells. Looking at the study overall: The libraries together contributed 110 million to 150 million TRB reads, each supplying about 1.5 +/- 0.3 million.

Some 300,000 cells per CD8+ T cell subset were flow-sorted in triplicate. UMI-labeled 5' RACE TRB cDNA libraries were prepared from the cells. TCRdb derives one entry per CDR3 protein from the 5' RACE reads, leaving out DNA. Its table records under 45,000 distinct CDR3 sequences. Overall study results and limits: Both naive subsets carried similar amounts of surface CD5, so TCR strength was inferred from TRB CDR3 properties. The level of CXCR3 expression partially decreased after cryopreservation; the majority of assays used fresh PBMCs.

In the case of this clonotype: The antigen is unknown.

The germline V gene has CDR1 MGHDK and CDR2 SYGVNS. The CDR3 runs 14 residues. This sequence was found in a human donor in good health. Some clones in this sample may be carry-over from other donors' samples. The chain couples TRBV25-1 to TRBJ2-1. Sequenced: memory CD8+ T cells from blood. The CDR3 is CASSEMTTYNEQFF.